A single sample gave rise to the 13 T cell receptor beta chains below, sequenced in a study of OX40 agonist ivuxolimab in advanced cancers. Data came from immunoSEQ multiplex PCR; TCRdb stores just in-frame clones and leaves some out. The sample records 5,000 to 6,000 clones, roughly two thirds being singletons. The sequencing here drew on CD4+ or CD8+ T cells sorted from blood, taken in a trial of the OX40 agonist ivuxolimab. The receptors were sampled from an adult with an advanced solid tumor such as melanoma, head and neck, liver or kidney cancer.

In DNA form, the CDR3 reads TGCGCCAGCAGCCAAGATTTAGGGCAAGAGACCCAGTACTTC. Translating gives CASSQDLGQETQYF. V usage is TRBV4-3 and J usage is TRBJ2-5; D not resolved. The CDR3 is 14 amino acids. V was pared by 0 bases and J by 2 bases, with 7 bases between. The germline gives CDR1 LGHNA, CDR2 YSLEER.

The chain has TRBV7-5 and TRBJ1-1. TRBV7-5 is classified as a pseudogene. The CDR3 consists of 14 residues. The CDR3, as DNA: TGTGCCAGCAGCTTAGGAGGAGTGAACACTGAAGCTTTCTTT. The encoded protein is CASSLGGVNTEAFF.

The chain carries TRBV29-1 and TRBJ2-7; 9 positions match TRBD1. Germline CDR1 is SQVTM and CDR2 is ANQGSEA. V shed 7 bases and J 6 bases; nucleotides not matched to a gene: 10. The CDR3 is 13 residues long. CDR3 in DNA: TGCAGCGCCTGGGGGACAGGGTCTCGCGAGCAGTACTTC. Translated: CSAWGTGSREQYF.

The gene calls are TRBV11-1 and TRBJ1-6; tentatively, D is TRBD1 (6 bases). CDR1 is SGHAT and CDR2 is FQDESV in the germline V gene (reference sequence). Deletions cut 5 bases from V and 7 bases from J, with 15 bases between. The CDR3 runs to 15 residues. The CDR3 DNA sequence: TGTGCCAGCAGCGCCCCAGACAGGCAGAATTCACCCCTCCACTTT. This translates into CASSAPDRQNSPLHF. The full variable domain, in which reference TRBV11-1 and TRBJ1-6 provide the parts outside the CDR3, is EAEVAQSPRYKITEKSQAVAFWCDPISGHATLYWYRQILGQGPELLVQFQDESVVDDSQLPKDRFSAERLKGVDSTLKIQPAELGDSAMYLCASSAPDRQNSPLHFGNGTRLTVT.

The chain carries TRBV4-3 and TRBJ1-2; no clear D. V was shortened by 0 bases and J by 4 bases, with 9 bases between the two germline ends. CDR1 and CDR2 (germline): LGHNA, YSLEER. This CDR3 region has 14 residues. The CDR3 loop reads CASSQEGSVYGYTF. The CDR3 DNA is TGCGCCAGCAGCCAAGAGGGGTCGGTCTATGGCTACACCTTC.

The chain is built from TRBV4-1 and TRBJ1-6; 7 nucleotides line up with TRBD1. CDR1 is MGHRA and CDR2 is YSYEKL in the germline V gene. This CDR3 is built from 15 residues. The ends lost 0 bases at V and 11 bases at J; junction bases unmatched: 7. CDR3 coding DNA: TGCGCCAGCAGCCAAGATCGAGGGGGCAGCGCACCCCTCCACTTT. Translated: CASSQDRGGSAPLHF.

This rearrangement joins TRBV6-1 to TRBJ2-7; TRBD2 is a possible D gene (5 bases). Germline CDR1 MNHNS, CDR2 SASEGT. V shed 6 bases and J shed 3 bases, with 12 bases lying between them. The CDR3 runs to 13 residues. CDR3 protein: CASRGLGVYEQYF. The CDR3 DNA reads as TGTGCCAGCAGGGGCCTGGGAGTCTACGAGCAGTACTTC.

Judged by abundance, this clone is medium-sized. CDR3 in amino acids: CAISEGGTEAFF. The CDR3 coding sequence is TGTGCCATCAGTGAGGGGGGCACTGAAGCTTTCTTT. This chain connects TRBV10-3 to TRBJ1-1, with D possibly matching TRBD1 (5 bases). The CDR3 runs 12 residues. Trimming took 2 bases from V and 4 from J, leaving 5 bases between them. CDR1 and CDR2 (germline): ENHRY, SYGVKD.

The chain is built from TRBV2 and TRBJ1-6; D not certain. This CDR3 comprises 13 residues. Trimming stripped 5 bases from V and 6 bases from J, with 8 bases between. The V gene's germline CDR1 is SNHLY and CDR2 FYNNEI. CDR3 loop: CASSRVLNSPLHF. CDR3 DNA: TGTGCCAGCAGTAGGGTACTTAATTCACCCCTCCACTTT.

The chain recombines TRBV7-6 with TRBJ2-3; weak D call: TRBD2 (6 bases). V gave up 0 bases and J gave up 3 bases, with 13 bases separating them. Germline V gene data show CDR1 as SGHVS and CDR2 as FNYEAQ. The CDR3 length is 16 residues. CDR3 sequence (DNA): TGTGCCAGCAGCTTAGCGGGTGGACGGGGGACAGATACGCAGTATTTT. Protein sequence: CASSLAGGRGTDTQYF.

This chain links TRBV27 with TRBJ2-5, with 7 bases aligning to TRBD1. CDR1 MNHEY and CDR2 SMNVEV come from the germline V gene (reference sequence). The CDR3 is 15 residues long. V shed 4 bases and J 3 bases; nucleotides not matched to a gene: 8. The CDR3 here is CASSSLDRMKETQYF. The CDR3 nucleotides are TGTGCCAGCAGTTCACTGGACAGGATGAAAGAGACCCAGTACTTC.

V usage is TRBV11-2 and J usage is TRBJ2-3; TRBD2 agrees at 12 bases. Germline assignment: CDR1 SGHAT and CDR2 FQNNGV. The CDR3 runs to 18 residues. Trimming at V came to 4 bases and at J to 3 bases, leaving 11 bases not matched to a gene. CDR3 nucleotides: TGTGCCAGCAGCTGGCCCCATTCTAGCGGGGGGGCAACAGATACGCAGTATTTT. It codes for CASSWPHSSGGATDTQYF.

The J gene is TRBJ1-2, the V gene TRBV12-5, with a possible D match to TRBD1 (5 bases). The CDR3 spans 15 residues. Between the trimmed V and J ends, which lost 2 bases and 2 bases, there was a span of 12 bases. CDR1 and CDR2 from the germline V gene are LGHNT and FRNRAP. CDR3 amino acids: CASGLPRGTNYGYTF. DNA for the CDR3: TGTGCTAGTGGTTTGCCGCGGGGGACGAACTATGGCTACACCTTC.